The entry that follows covers one T cell receptor beta chain sequence. With 8 bases removed from V and 1 base from J, the gap between germline ends came to 12 bases. The CDR3 runs 14 residues. The germline V gene encodes CDR1 MNHNY and CDR2 SVGAGI (reference sequence). The data are from a study of OX40 agonist ivuxolimab in advanced cancers. Generated by immunoSEQ multiplex PCR, the TCRdb table keeps only in-frame clones and is missing some. The sample records around 47,000 clones, 80% being singletons. The specimen comprised CD4+ or CD8+ T cells sorted from blood, sampled in a trial of the OX40 agonist ivuxolimab. V gene TRBV6-6 combines with J gene TRBJ1-5, with TRBD1 as a possible D gene (5 bases). This TCR was recovered from an adult with an advanced solid tumor such as melanoma, head and neck, liver or kidney cancer. CDR3 sequence: CASEGGASNQPQHF. CDR3 coding DNA: TGTGCCAGCGAGGGAGGGGCCAGCAATCAGCCCCAGCATTTT.